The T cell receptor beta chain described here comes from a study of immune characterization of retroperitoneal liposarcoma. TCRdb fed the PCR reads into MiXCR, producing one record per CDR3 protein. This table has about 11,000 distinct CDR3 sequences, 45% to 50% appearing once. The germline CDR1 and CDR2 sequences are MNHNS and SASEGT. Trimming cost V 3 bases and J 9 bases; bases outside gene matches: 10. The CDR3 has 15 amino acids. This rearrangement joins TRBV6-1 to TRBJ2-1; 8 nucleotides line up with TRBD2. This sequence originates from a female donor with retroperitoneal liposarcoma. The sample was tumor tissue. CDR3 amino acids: CASSELGLEGGEQFF. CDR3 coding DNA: TGTGCCAGCAGTGAGCTGGGACTAGAGGGGGGTGAGCAGTTCTTC.